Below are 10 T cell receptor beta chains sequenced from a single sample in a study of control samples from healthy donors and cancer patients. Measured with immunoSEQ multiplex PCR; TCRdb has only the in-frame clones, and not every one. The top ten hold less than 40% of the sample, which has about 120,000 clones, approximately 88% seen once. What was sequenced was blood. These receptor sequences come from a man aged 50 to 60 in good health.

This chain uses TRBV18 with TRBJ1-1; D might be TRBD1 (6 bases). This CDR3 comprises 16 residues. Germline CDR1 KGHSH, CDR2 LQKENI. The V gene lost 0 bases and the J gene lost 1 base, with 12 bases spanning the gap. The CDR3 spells CASSPPTGQGNTEAFF. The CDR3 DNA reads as TGTGCCAGCTCACCACCTACAGGGCAGGGGAACACTGAAGCTTTCTTT.

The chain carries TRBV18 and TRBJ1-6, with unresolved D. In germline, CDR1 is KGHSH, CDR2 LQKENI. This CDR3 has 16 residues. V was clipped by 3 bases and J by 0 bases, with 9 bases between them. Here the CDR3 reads CASSPGLSSYNSPLHF. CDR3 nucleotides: TGTGCCAGCTCACCGGGTCTTAGCTCCTATAATTCACCCCTCCACTTT.

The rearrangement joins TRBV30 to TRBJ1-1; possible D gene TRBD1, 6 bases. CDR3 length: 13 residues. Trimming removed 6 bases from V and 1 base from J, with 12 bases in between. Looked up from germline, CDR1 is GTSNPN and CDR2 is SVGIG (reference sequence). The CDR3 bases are TGTGCCTGCCGGACAGTGACGAACACTGAAGCTTTCTTT. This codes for CACRTVTNTEAFF.

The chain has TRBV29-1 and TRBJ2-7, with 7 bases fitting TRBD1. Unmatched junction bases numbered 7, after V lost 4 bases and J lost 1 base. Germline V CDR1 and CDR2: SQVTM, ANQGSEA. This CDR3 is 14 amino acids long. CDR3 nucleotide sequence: TGCAGCGTTGGTACAGGGGTCATGTCCTACGAGCAGTACTTC. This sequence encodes CSVGTGVMSYEQYF.

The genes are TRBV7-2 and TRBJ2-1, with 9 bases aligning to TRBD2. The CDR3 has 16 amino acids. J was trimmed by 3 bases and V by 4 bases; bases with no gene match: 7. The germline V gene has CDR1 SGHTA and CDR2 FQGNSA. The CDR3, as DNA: TGTGCCAGCAGCTCTAGCGGGGTACTGTTCTACAATGAGCAGTTCTTC. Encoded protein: CASSSSGVLFYNEQFF.

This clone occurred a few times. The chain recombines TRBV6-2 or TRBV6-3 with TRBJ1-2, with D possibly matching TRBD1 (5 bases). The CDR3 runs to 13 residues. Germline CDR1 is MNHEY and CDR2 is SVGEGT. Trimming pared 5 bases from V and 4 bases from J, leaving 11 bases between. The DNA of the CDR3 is TGTGCCAGCAGTCTAGGACAAGCCTATGGCTACACCTTC. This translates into CASSLGQAYGYTF.

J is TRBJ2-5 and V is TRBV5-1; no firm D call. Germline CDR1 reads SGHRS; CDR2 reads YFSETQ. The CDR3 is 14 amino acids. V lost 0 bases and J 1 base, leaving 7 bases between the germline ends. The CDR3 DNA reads TGCGCCAGCAGCTTGGGGACCTTCCAAGAGACCCAGTACTTC. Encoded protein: CASSLGTFQETQYF.

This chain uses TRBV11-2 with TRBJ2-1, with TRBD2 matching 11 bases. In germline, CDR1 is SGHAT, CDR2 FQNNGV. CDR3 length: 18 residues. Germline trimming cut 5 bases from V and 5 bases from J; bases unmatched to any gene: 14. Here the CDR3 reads CASSLIGLAGYVNNEQFF. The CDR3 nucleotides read TGTGCCAGCAGCCTTATCGGACTAGCGGGTTACGTTAACAATGAGCAGTTCTTC.

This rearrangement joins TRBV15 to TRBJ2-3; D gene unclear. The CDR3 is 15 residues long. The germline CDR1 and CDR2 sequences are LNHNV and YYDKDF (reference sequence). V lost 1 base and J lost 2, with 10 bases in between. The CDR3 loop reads CATSRGGSYTDTQYF. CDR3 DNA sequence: TGTGCCACCAGCAGAGGTGGCAGTTACACAGATACGCAGTATTTT.

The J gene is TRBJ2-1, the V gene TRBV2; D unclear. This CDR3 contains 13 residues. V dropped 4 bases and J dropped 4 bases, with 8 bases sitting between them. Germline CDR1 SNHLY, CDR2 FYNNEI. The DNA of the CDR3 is TGTGCCAGCAGTGTGGCAAGGTACAATGAGCAGTTCTTC. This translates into CASSVARYNEQFF.